The text below deals with one TCR beta chain. This clone is a singleton in its sample. The antigen this receptor binds is unknown. There are no base qualities to consult, and no much larger clone falls within one base. In total, roughly 670 healthy bone marrow donors made up the cohort. At the time of sampling, all cohort members were nominally healthy, though unrecorded immune exposures were likely present. The donor was CMV seronegative and belonged to the group of 350 or so seronegative cohort members. A peripheral blood sample was provided by each donor, and peripheral blood mononuclear cells were used for TCR beta sequencing. Genomic DNA was extracted from the blood cell samples with the Qiagen DNeasy Blood Extraction Kit. The data belong to a study of cytomegalovirus exposure and HLA in healthy donors (dated by TCRdb to 2015 to 2018). General notes on the study: According to an earlier analysis of 587 of the donors, roughly 180 million T cells yielded 117 million unique TCR beta sequences and approximately 300 Gb of sequence data. Donor age, sex, ethnicity and CMV serostatus were compiled together with the repertoire data. All discovery cohort repertoires had been generated on a single sequencing platform. A later analysis re-analyzed previously published TCR beta repertoires from about 600 donors and added high-resolution HLA genotyping to study TCR occurrence patterns. Rather than using new phenotypic data, the later analysis identified candidate immune exposures from TCR beta sequences and from how often those sequences occurred across donors. Among approximately 370 genotyped donors of the cohort, an average of around 220,000 unique TCR beta nucleotide sequences was sequenced per donor, of which roughly 18% were non-productive. In a later genetic analysis, genome-wide SNP genotypes for about 55% of the roughly 670 donors were used, and that subset was treated as a discovery cohort. Both class I and class II loci were covered by HLA typing, at four-digit resolution. The study combined high-throughput TCR immunosequencing, statistical association of individual TCRs with disease status, and machine learning to predict cytomegalovirus infection status. The T cell repertoires of about 700 subjects were profiled by immunosequencing and related to cytomegalovirus serostatus. Of the 398 genotyped donors, around 81% fell in the genetic ancestry cluster associated with self-reported Caucasian donors. A separate validation cohort of 100 to 150 different subjects was used in addition to the 666-subject first cohort. A handful of DR-DQ haplotypes were handled as single units for association and clustering because linkage in the cohort was strong. The study aimed to test whether cataloging public T cell receptors could reveal signatures of past pathogen exposure. Typing coverage varied by locus: 629-630 donors for A, B, C, DRB1 and DQB1; 500 to 550 for DQA1; some 610 for DPA1; under 490 for DPB1. An earlier analysis of several hundred of the donors used high-throughput TCR beta sequencing to judge whether each TCR beta V gene segment behaved as functional or pseudogenic. Approximately 310 gigabases of sequencing data and some 85 million unique TCR sequences were included in an early release covering under 650 HLA-typed donors. What the authors observed across the whole study: It was suggested by the authors that the approach could potentially be generalized to other disease states and immunological phenotypes. A later analysis found that most CMV-associated TCR beta chains appeared HLA-restricted, with HLA associations seemingly driven largely by CMV exposure. A few of the identified cytomegalovirus-associated TCR beta chains were confirmed in vitro to be specific for cytomegalovirus antigens. In an earlier analysis of more than 500 of the donors, most TCR beta V segments appeared in productive rearrangements about 90% or about 30% of the time, broadly matching IMGT annotations. A group of highly shared sequence variants was considered likely to be a technical artifact of the sequencing pipeline. Assigning TCR associations to individual alleles was difficult when HLA alleles, especially DR and DQ, strongly co-occurred. In a later analysis, some 18,000 TCR beta sequences were associated with specific HLA alleles at a false discovery rate of 0.05. The cohort was sequenced for TCR beta chains only, and without alpha or paired-chain data the features that could be detected were limited. Because HLA typing was unavailable for some donors at each locus, only the typed subset was used in association tests. According to a later analysis, TCR association rates differed among HLA loci, with DRB1 alleles showing the most associated TCRs and HLA-C alleles showing the fewest. The classifier was reported to diagnose cytomegalovirus status with high specificity and sensitivity in both the original and validation cohorts. Correlated functional status among segregating V segments might be attributable to linkage disequilibrium, but an unknown experimental factor could not be ruled out. Compared with equally common non-associated chains, HLA-associated TCR beta chains in a later analysis were more clonally expanded and had lower generation probabilities. A later genetic analysis reported fewer N-insertions in productive TCRs among donors in an Asian-associated ancestry cluster than the roughly 620-donor mean. Roughly uniform sequencing depth across donors was assumed in presence/absence analyses, although this assumption may not hold. V-gene and J-gene trimming of TCR beta chains was associated with a missense DCLRE1C variant in a later genetic analysis, and the association was replicated in an independent cohort. CMV serostatus was the only immune exposure information available for the cohort. Because the 87-base-pair reads could not distinguish some IMGT-functional V segments, including TRBV6-2 and TRBV6-3, those segments were excluded. Because counts were too low, about 17 rarely observed V segments, including chromosome 9 orphons, were excluded from the earlier analysis of about 500 of the donors. A further reported finding was that TCR beta sequences accurately predicted the HLA-A and HLA-B alleles for most subjects in the first cohort. The study listed around 160 TCR beta chains as associated with cytomegalovirus. Across donors, most TCR sequences were observed very rarely, whereas some public TCRs were present in many individuals. According to a later analysis, parvovirus B19, influenza, CMV and Epstein-Barr virus appeared linked to several top co-occurrence clusters.

Libraries were built with the immunoSEQ multiplex PCR assay. For the multiplex PCR, a mixture combining 60 forward primers for TCR Vbeta segments and 13 reverse primers for TCR Jbeta segments was used. The CDR3 region of rearranged TCR beta genes was amplified from genomic DNA with a multiplex PCR assay. The Illumina HiSeq System was used to sequence the amplified TCR beta libraries as 87-base-pair reads. Per the authors' processing: A later analysis tallied about 77 million unique TCR beta chains across the 666 repertoires, and around 12 million of those chains were shared by two or more donors. A nearest-neighbor algorithm error-corrected the raw reads and collapsed the reads into unique sequences, merging closely related sequences to remove PCR and sequencing errors. Alignment of CDR3 sequences to IMGT reference sequences was used to assign V, D and J gene segments. For a sequence to be retained, a match of at least six nucleotides to both a V gene segment and a J gene segment was required. Rearrangements were called productive when the CDR3 lacked stop codons and stayed in frame with V and J; all others were non-productive. Following IMGT convention, CDR3 was defined as the stretch from the second conserved V-encoded cysteine to the conserved J-encoded phenylalanine. Sequences without an unambiguous match to a single V gene segment were excluded from the earlier analysis of about 600 of the donors. In an earlier analysis of a few hundred of the donors, V segments were called functional above 56.7% productive rearrangements and were called segregating when the between-donor standard deviation exceeded 5%. To diagnose cytomegalovirus status from the catalog of TCR beta chain sequences, a statistical classification framework was built. V and J gene assignment, in a later analysis, came from comparing TCR nucleotide sequences with IMGT/GENE-DB human TR gene sequences. A later analysis assigned CDR3 sequences and most-parsimonious VDJ recombination scenarios with the TCRdist pipeline. In a later analysis, each TCR beta chain was defined by its CDR3 amino acid sequence together with its V-gene family, and reads lacking a unique V-gene family were excluded. A later analysis removed roughly 590 highly shared, low-generation-probability nucleotide sequences to deal with suspected cross-contamination and a sequencing artifact. For each public chain, a later analysis derived a clonal expansion index from normalized ranks of inferred template counts within each repertoire. Generation probabilities in a later analysis came from a VDJ recombination model fitted to out-of-frame rearrangements, and those results were checked against IGoR. In a later analysis, hypergeometric tests were used to score TCR-TCR, TCR-HLA and TCR-CMV co-occurrence, with a repertoire-size bias correction applied to TCR pairs. A later analysis estimated false discovery rates by permuting HLA or CMV assignments 20 times. A later analysis grouped co-occurring TCRs with DBSCAN, adding TCRdist sequence similarity when clustering within HLA-allele-positive subsets. Repertoires with fewer than 30,000 or more than 120,000 public chains, plus five repertoires with anomalous nucleotide sharing, were excluded from co-occurrence clustering. TCRdb carries this immuneACCESS record with in-frame sequences only. Its versions omit some clonotypes, under half of them owing to an unresolved V gene in the studies checked, with the rest unexplained. V and J calls and clone size are given by that table; D and trimming were obtained from the DNA. For this sample the table gives fewer than 200,000 clones, of which roughly 79% were detected only once. The ten largest make up 13% of the sample.

CDR1 is given as SGHDN and CDR2 as FVKESK, both from the germline V gene. From the cysteine up to the phenylalanine, the CDR3 has a length of 16 residues. Only the CDR3 region is kept as DNA, spanning 48 bases read in frame from base 1. Between the V and J ends, shortened by 4 bases and 4 bases respectively, the junction contains 17 bases. The material sequenced was PBMCs. This TCR was recovered from a woman in her forties or fifties in good health and CMV-seronegative. The chain is encoded by TRBV14 joined to TRBJ2-1, and TRBD1 may be the D gene, going by 6 matching bases. The bases are TGTGCCAGCAGCCCTACCAGGGGCCTACGGTACAATGAGCAGTTCTTC. Its translation is CASSPTRGLRYNEQFF.